The next 31 T cell receptor beta chains were all read from a single sample in a study of T cell responses to AZD1222 COVID-19 vaccine. Produced via immunoSEQ multiplex PCR; TCRdb's table is partial and in-frame only. The sample consists of about 200,000 clones, 80% to 95% of them appearing once. Sequences were derived from peripheral blood, sampled 28 days after the second AZD1222 dose. The source of these receptors is an adult who received the AZD1222 COVID-19 vaccine.

The gene calls are TRBV5-4 and TRBJ1-1; D gene unclear. This CDR3 is built from 15 residues. The V gene lost 4 bases and the J gene lost 4 bases, with 17 bases spanning the gap. CDR1 and CDR2 (germline): SGHNT, YYREEE (reference sequence). The CDR3 DNA reads as TGTGCCAGCAGCCCTCCGGGGAGGGCCCTCACTGAAGCTTTCTTT. Amino acid sequence: CASSPPGRALTEAFF.

The rearrangement links TRBV5-1 to TRBJ1-2; no clear D. The germline V gene encodes CDR1 SGHRS and CDR2 YFSETQ. This CDR3 region has 13 residues. V was cut by 4 bases and J by 3 bases, with 10 bases left in between. The CDR3 protein is CASSPRADYGYTF. CDR3 sequence (DNA): TGCGCCAGCAGCCCTCGAGCAGACTATGGCTACACCTTC.

This CDR3 is CASSTPRTESYEQYF. CDR3 in DNA: TGTGCCAGCAGCACACCAAGGACGGAGTCCTACGAGCAGTACTTC. The J gene is TRBJ2-7, the V gene TRBV11-3; D gene uncertain. The CDR3 runs to 15 residues. V was pared by 5 bases and J by 1 base, with 15 bases between. The germline gives CDR1 SGHNT, CDR2 YENEEA.

The chain uses TRBV12-3 or TRBV12-4 and TRBJ1-3; D not resolved. The CDR3 extends over 12 amino acids. With 2 bases removed from V and 4 bases from J, the gap between germline ends came to 3 bases. CDR3 sequence: CASSLRGNTIYF. In nucleotides, the CDR3 is TGTGCCAGCAGTTTAAGGGGAAACACCATATATTTT.

CDR3: CASSQQGALTDTQYF. For the CDR3, the DNA is TGCGCCAGCAGCCAACAGGGGGCACTGACAGATACGCAGTATTTT. This chain links TRBV5-1 with TRBJ2-3; 9 positions agree with TRBD1. The germline V gene has CDR1 SGHRS and CDR2 YFSETQ. J lost 3 bases, V lost 4 bases, and 6 bases had no gene match. This CDR3 spans 15 amino acids.

The V gene is TRBV27, the J gene TRBJ2-2, with D perhaps matching TRBD2 (6 bases). The V and J ends lost 1 base and 8 bases respectively, with 14 bases between them. CDR3 length: 15 residues. Germline V gene lookup returns CDR1 MNHEY and CDR2 SMNVEV (reference sequence). The CDR3 nucleotides are TGTGCCAGCAGTTTATGGGGCGGGATTGCGGGGGAGCTGTTTTTT. Translating gives CASSLWGGIAGELFF.

This clone appeared a single time. The V and J genes are TRBV29-1 and TRBJ2-2; 9 nucleotides align to TRBD1. J was trimmed by 6 bases and V by 7 bases; bases with no gene match: 12. The CDR3 extends over 15 amino acids. Germline CDR1 is SQVTM and CDR2 is ANQGSEA. This CDR3 is CSAKRTGDGPGELFF. DNA for the CDR3: TGCAGCGCCAAGCGGACAGGGGACGGTCCCGGGGAGCTGTTTTTT.

V usage is TRBV28 and J usage is TRBJ1-2; weak D call: TRBD1 (5 bases). Germline V gene lookup returns CDR1 MDHEN and CDR2 SYDVKM. The CDR3 length is 13 residues. Trimming stripped 4 bases from V and 8 bases from J, with 14 bases between. The CDR3 loop reads CASSSGVSGGYTF. The DNA of the CDR3 is TGTGCCAGCAGTTCGGGGGTATCGGGCGGCTACACCTTC.

This clone was found a few times. The rearrangement joins TRBV18 to TRBJ1-6; D unresolved. Germline V gene lookup returns CDR1 KGHSH and CDR2 LQKENI. V dropped 3 bases and J dropped 3 bases, with 9 bases sitting between them. The CDR3 is 15 amino acids. The CDR3 is CASSPIPGYNSPLHF. DNA of the CDR3: TGTGCCAGCTCACCCATCCCCGGCTATAATTCACCCCTCCACTTT.

The chain carries TRBV6-2 or TRBV6-3 and TRBJ1-5; D is possibly TRBD1 (5 bases). Trimming removed 6 bases from V and 6 bases from J, with 9 bases in between. CDR1 is MNHEY and CDR2 is SVGEGT in the germline V gene. The CDR3 totals 12 residues. CDR3 nucleotides: TGTGCCAGCAGCTGGGGGGTTCAGCCCCAGCATTTT. It specifies CASSWGVQPQHF.

The chain combines TRBV20-1 with TRBJ1-2; weak D call: TRBD1 (5 bases). The CDR3 is made up of 15 amino acids. Germline lookup yields CDR1 DFQATT and CDR2 SNEGSKA (reference sequence). V was pared by 3 bases and J by 4 bases, with 18 bases between. CDR3 coding DNA: TGCAGTGCTAGTGATGTGGGCAGGGACTTCTATGGCTACACCTTC. Residues: CSASDVGRDFYGYTF.

This clone has only a few counts. The chain carries TRBV11-2 and TRBJ2-1, with 9 bases lining up with TRBD2. There are 15 residues in the CDR3. V lost 5 bases, J lost 4 bases, and 6 bases stayed unmatched. Germline loops: CDR1 SGHAT, CDR2 FQNNGV. The CDR3 coding sequence is TGTGCCAGCAGCCCTCTAGCGGGGCGGTACAATGAGCAGTTCTTC. Residues: CASSPLAGRYNEQFF.

The genes are TRBV11-2 and TRBJ2-3; 15 bases align to TRBD2. The CDR3 consists of 17 residues. From germline, CDR1 is SGHAT and CDR2 FQNNGV. Losses at the gene ends were 8 bases for V and 4 bases for J; bases not matched to a gene: 10. The CDR3, as DNA: TGTGCCAGCCGCGGGACTAGCGGGAGGAAGGCCGCAGATACGCAGTATTTT. It translates to CASRGTSGRKAADTQYF. Filled out from reference TRBV11-2 and TRBJ2-3, the complete variable domain reads EAGVAQSPRYKIIEKRQSVAFWCNPISGHATLYWYQQILGQGPKLLIQFQNNGVVDDSQLPKDRFSAERLKGVDSTLKIQPAKLEDSAVYLCASRGTSGRKAADTQYFGPGTRLTVL.

The chain combines TRBV11-2 with TRBJ2-1, with TRBD1 identical over 9 bases. CDR1 and CDR2 from the germline V gene are SGHAT and FQNNGV. This CDR3 has 16 amino acids. V was clipped by 3 bases and J by 3 bases; unmatched bases: 6. The CDR3 DNA reads as TGTGCCAGCAGCTTTACAGGGGGCAAGGGCTACAATGAGCAGTTCTTC. Translating gives CASSFTGGKGYNEQFF.

This clone was seen more than once but under ten times. The chain employs TRBV5-6 and TRBJ1-2, with D possibly TRBD1 on 6 matching bases. The germline V gene has CDR1 SGHDT and CDR2 YYEEEE. The CDR3 consists of 12 residues. V dropped 6 bases and J dropped 8 bases, with 14 bases sitting between them. The CDR3 DNA reads TGTGCCAGCACCTCGACAGGATCCGGCTACACCTTC. Protein sequence: CASTSTGSGYTF.

The CDR3 DNA sequence: TGTGCCAGCAGTTTATCGCGGGAGAATACGCAGTATTTT. Amino acid sequence: CASSLSRENTQYF. V gene TRBV28 combines with J gene TRBJ2-3; TRBD2 aligns across 7 bases. V was pared by 1 base and J by 7 bases, with 2 bases of the junction left unmatched. The CDR3 runs to 13 residues. The V gene's germline CDR1 is MDHEN and CDR2 SYDVKM.

The chain is built from TRBV10-3 and TRBJ1-4, with TRBD1 as a possible D gene (5 bases). Germline-derived CDR1 and CDR2 are ENHRY and SYGVKD. The length of the CDR3 is 12 residues. V lost 8 bases and J 8 bases, leaving 12 bases between the germline ends. Here the CDR3 DNA reads TGTGCCATCGGGGGACTGGAGGAAAAACTGTTTTTT. Amino acid sequence: CAIGGLEEKLFF.

This rearrangement joins TRBV11-2 to TRBJ2-1; possibly TRBD2 for D (5 bases). The germline CDR1 and CDR2 sequences are SGHAT and FQNNGV. CDR3 length: 14 amino acids. V was clipped by 0 bases and J by 10 bases, with 13 bases between them. CDR3 DNA: TGTGCCAGCAGCTTAGATGCCGGGAAAGGCGAGCAGTTCTTC. Translating it yields CASSLDAGKGEQFF.

A single count supports this clone. Its ends do not fully match the called genes, so a read error is possible. The chain carries TRBV7-7 and TRBJ1-5; TRBD1 might be the D (5 bases). The length of the CDR3 is 19 residues. Germline V gene sequence: CDR1 SSHAT, CDR2 FNYEAQ (reference sequence). CDR3 amino acids: CASSLRRGGPGERNQPQHF. CDR3 sequence (DNA): TGTGCTAGCAGCTTAAGGAGGGGCGGGCCCGGGGAACGGAATCAGCCCCAGCATTTT.

CDR3 DNA: TGTGCCAGCAGCTTGGGGAGGACTAGCGAAGAAAAGCAGTTCTTC. Amino acid sequence: CASSLGRTSEEKQFF. The chain recombines TRBV11-3 with TRBJ2-1, with 9 nucleotides matching TRBD2. CDR1 is SGHNT, CDR2 YENEEA, per germline. V lost 3 bases and J lost 11; bases outside the gene matches: 11. The CDR3 runs to 15 residues.

This chain connects TRBV9 to TRBJ2-7, with D possibly matching TRBD2 (5 bases). CDR3 length: 13 amino acids. Germline CDR1 and CDR2: SGDLS and YYNGEE. With 6 bases removed from V and 6 bases from J, the gap between germline ends came to 16 bases. The CDR3 loop reads CASTPRGSAEQYF. CDR3 in DNA: TGTGCCAGCACCCCCAGAGGGTCCGCCGAGCAGTACTTC.

Worth noting for this clone: Other DNA sequences within the sample encode an identical CDR3. The DNA for the CDR3 is TGCGCCAGCAGCCCCCGAGGCGGCGCCGATACGCAGTATTTT. Protein product: CASSPRGGADTQYF. The chain joins TRBV5-1 to TRBJ2-3; D unclear. Trimming cost V 4 bases and J 6 bases, with 15 bases left between them. Germline V gives CDR1 SGHRS, CDR2 YFSETQ. The CDR3 sequence is 14 residues long.

A single count supports this clone. This chain connects TRBV7-2 to TRBJ2-5; 7 nucleotides line up with TRBD2. Germline V gene lookup returns CDR1 SGHTA and CDR2 FQGNSA. This CDR3 region has 16 residues. V dropped 4 bases and J dropped 5; count of bases not matched to a gene: 13. CDR3 loop: CASSSVAGARGETQYF. CDR3 bases: TGTGCCAGCAGCTCAGTGGCGGGAGCCCGCGGGGAGACCCAGTACTTC.

The chain uses TRBV28 and TRBJ1-2, with TRBD1 matching 7 bases. V gave up 6 bases and J gave up 8 bases; unmatched junction bases: 15. Germline V gene lookup returns CDR1 MDHEN and CDR2 SYDVKM. The CDR3 contains 15 residues. In DNA form, the CDR3 reads TGTGCCAGCAGCCTTTCCCCCACAGGGGTGTACGGCTACACCTTC. Encoded protein: CASSLSPTGVYGYTF.

The chain uses TRBV7-2 and TRBJ2-7, with 7 bases aligning to TRBD2. Germline CDR1 SGHTA, CDR2 FQGNSA. V trimming: 1 base; J trimming: 6 bases; junction bases outside the gene matches: 6. The length of the CDR3 is 14 residues. Here the CDR3 reads CASSLDTGGGEQYF. In DNA form, the CDR3 reads TGTGCCAGCAGCTTAGATACGGGAGGTGGCGAGCAGTACTTC.

V and J are TRBV11-2 and TRBJ2-2, with D possibly being TRBD2 (6 bases). Trimming shortened V by 5 bases and J by 5 bases, and 9 bases separated the two germline ends. The CDR3 sequence is 13 residues long. Germline V gene lookup returns CDR1 SGHAT and CDR2 FQNNGV. CDR3 coding DNA: TGTGCCAGCAGCCCCGCGGGAACCGGGGAGCTGTTTTTT. It encodes CASSPAGTGELFF.

This clone has only one observation. This chain links TRBV28 with TRBJ2-7; D may match TRBD1 or TRBD2 (5 bases each). The CDR3 is made up of 15 amino acids. With 2 bases removed from V and 2 bases from J, the gap between germline ends came to 13 bases. Germline CDR1 reads MDHEN; CDR2 reads SYDVKM. CDR3 coding DNA: TGTGCCAGCAGTTTAATTGGGACCCTGACCTACGAGCAGTACTTC. The encoded protein is CASSLIGTLTYEQYF. Based on the CDR3 plus reference TRBV28 and TRBJ2-7, the full variable domain is DVKVTQSSRYLVKRTGEKVFLECVQDMDHENMFWYRQDPGLGLRLIYFSYDVKMKEKGDIPEGYSVSREKKERFSLILESASTNQTSMYLCASSLIGTLTYEQYFGPGTRLTVT.

The genes are TRBV27 and TRBJ2-7, with TRBD2 matching 14 bases. The germline gives CDR1 MNHEY, CDR2 SMNVEV (reference sequence). There are 17 residues in the CDR3. V dropped 4 bases and J dropped 1; count of bases not matched to a gene: 6. The CDR3 is CASSSGLAGGLSYEQYF. The CDR3 nucleotides read TGTGCCAGCAGTTCCGGACTAGCGGGAGGACTGTCCTACGAGCAGTACTTC.

This clone was detected only once. This chain uses TRBV21-1 with TRBJ2-7. TRBV21-1 is a pseudogene. This CDR3 has 10 residues. CDR3 region: CASSTYEQYF. DNA for the CDR3: TGTGCCAGCAGCACCTACGAGCAGTACTTC.

V gene TRBV4-1 combines with J gene TRBJ2-3, with 9 bases aligning to TRBD1. The germline V gene has CDR1 MGHRA and CDR2 YSYEKL. CDR3 length: 18 amino acids. With V trimmed by 2 bases and J by 3 bases, 12 bases remained unmatched. Here the CDR3 DNA reads TGCGCCAGCAGCCAACCCAGGGGGACAGGGCTGGCGACAGATACGCAGTATTTT. This sequence encodes CASSQPRGTGLATDTQYF.

V is TRBV7-2 and J is TRBJ1-3; D remains unclear. The germline CDR1 and CDR2 sequences are SGHTA and FQGNSA. The V end was cut by 7 bases, the J end by 7 bases, with 14 bases between. The CDR3 covers 13 residues. The CDR3 coding sequence is TGTGCCAGCACCAACAACCCCGGCAACACCATATATTTT. Translated, it gives CASTNNPGNTIYF. Together with reference TRBV7-2 and TRBJ1-3, the CDR3 gives the full variable domain: GAGVSQSPSNKVTEKGKDVELRCDPISGHTALYWYRQSLGQGLEFLIYFQGNSAPDKSGLPSDRFSAERTGGSVSTLTIQRTQQEDSAVYLCASTNNPGNTIYFGEGSWLTVV.